This entry is about one T cell receptor beta chain. This clone was seen just once. Its target antigen remains unknown. Base qualities are not recorded, but no much larger clone differs from it by a single base. Taken from the germline V gene, the CDR1 and CDR2 loops are MNHEY and SVGAGI. V is cut back by 6 bases and J by 1 base, with 2 bases in the junction unmatched. From cysteine to phenylalanine, the CDR3 is 14 amino acids long. The entry retains the CDR3 DNA only, 42 bases that are in frame from base 1. This entry comes from a study of blood T cell repertoires in COVID-19 (dated by TCRdb to the early 2020s). About the investigation overall: Samples from collaborators originated in the United States, Italy and Spain and spanned both the acute and convalescent phases of COVID-19. The sample metadata nearly always contained a de-identified subject ID, COVID-19 status, age in years and sex. Samples came from the ongoing ImmuneRACE study (first 160 participants) plus 1,254 subjects from 6 global collaborators. The material from the prospective study consisted of cDNA or gDNA derived from T cells, B-cell-depleted T cells, or PBMCs. A freely available public database, intended as a resource for researchers studying the immune response to SARS-CoV-2, is where the repertoires were released. Where available, HLA class I and class II types were taken from metadata supplied by the sample provider and were not determined by assay-based typing. Deeply sampled blood TCRbeta repertoires from subjects exposed to, actively infected with, or recovered from COVID-19 were included in the dataset.

Participants in the prospective study were enrolled through a virtual design, were aged about 18 to 89 years, and lived in roughly 26 United States geographic areas. To assign participants to cohorts, the prospective study relied on clinical history that participants themselves reported in a screening survey and a study questionnaire. For ImmuneRACE Cohort 3, a participant was defined as recovered based on two consecutive negative NP/OP PCR tests, clearance by a healthcare professional, or resolution of symptoms. In the prospective study, mobile phlebotomists collected whole blood, serum and a nasopharyngeal or oropharyngeal swab from each participant. Participants in the prospective study had the option to provide additional blood draws and questionnaires over a roughly 2-month period. Prospective study blood samples were shipped either frozen or at room temperature before DNA extraction. General study outcomes and caveats: Clinical and demographic metadata were provided uncurated, with the amount varying by source and participant.

TCRbeta CDR3 regions were amplified from genomic DNA using the immunoSEQ Assay, a bias-controlled multiplex PCR. Turning to the authors' computational methods: The number of nucleated cells in each sample was estimated by amplification of reference gene primers within the assay. Sequence reads were collapsed and filtered to measure the absolute abundance of every unique TCRbeta CDR3 rearrangement. For each sample, productive Simpson clonality was calculated as the square root of Simpson's diversity index across productive rearrangements. TCRdb retrieved this table from immuneACCESS and kept in-frame rearrangements only. Not all clones are present; in checked studies, unresolved V genes account for under half, and no reason is known for the remainder. Clonal size and the V and J genes are those of that table, whereas D and trimming came from the DNA. The sample includes under 250,000 clones, with about nine tenths observed a single time. Jointly, the top ten make up over 1.5% of the sample.

The rearranged segments are TRBV6-5 and TRBJ2-1, with 8 bases in between that match TRBD1. The sequence derives from a man aged 40-50 years who had recovered from COVID-19. The sample consisted of PBMCs or T cells enriched from blood (not recorded which). The DNA reads TGTGCCAGCAGCCGGGACAGGTCCTACAATGAGCAGTTCTTC. It translates to CASSRDRSYNEQFF.